Listed below are T cell receptor beta chains from one sample, sequenced in a study of T cells in Graves' hyperthyroidism and ophthalmopathy. TCRdb redid the calling of the multiplex PCR reads with MiXCR, one entry per CDR3 protein. The profile covers fewer than 400,000 distinct CDR3 sequences, with approximately 16% appearing a single time and approximately 35% taken by the ten largest. The specimen sequenced was blood. The receptors come from a young man with Graves' hyperthyroidism. Each CDR3 is given with its conserved first and last residue. Each record gives: J gene, V gene, clone size, CDR3 protein. Not all rows give a size; the values are once, few, many and, for expanded clones, a class.

>TRBJ2-3|TRBV11-2|many
CASSTGRALSTDTQYF
>TRBJ2-3|TRBV24-1|many
CATSTSGSATDTQYF
>TRBJ1-1|TRBV19|few
CASSIATHLNEAFF
>TRBJ1-1|TRBV20-1|many
CSARKSTEAFF
>TRBJ2-7|TRBV20-1|few
CSARDRKLGAYEQYF
>TRBJ2-7|TRBV11-2|many
CASSLSPQGSYEQYF
>TRBJ2-7|TRBV2|many
CATHRETGDEQYF
>TRBJ2-1|TRBV5-4|.
CASSLGAPLAREQFF
>TRBJ2-2|TRBV11-3|few
CASRGLTGELFF
>TRBJ2-5|TRBV28|many
CASSYAGVGETQYF
>TRBJ1-1|TRBV2|once
CASKGDGTATEAFF
>TRBJ2-1|TRBV7-9|few
CASSTLTGTSGSYNEQFF
>TRBJ1-1|TRBV12-3/TRBV12-4|many
CASSLFTQGGTEAFF
>TRBJ1-2|TRBV28|many
CASSLPQGFYGYTF
>TRBJ1-1|TRBV29-1|many
CSARTLPREAFF
>TRBJ2-7|TRBV20-1|few
CSATGTVSSYEQYF
>TRBJ2-1|TRBV2|many
CASTSQLDEQFF
>TRBJ1-1|TRBV5-1|few
CASSLEDVEGTEAFF
>TRBJ1-2|TRBV18|many
CASSPMNIGTDYGYTF
>TRBJ2-7|TRBV5-6|many
CASSRLGPSYEQYF
>TRBJ1-6|TRBV7-3|few
CASSLIPNSPLHF
>TRBJ1-1|TRBV7-9|many
CASSFGELTEAFF
>TRBJ2-3|TRBV6-1|many
CASSILAGGTDTQYF
>TRBJ1-2|TRBV28|.
CASSQEPANYGYTF
>TRBJ2-5|TRBV14|.
CASSQDRVGVRTQYF
>TRBJ1-1|TRBV2|.
CASNPRGGAFF
>TRBJ2-3|TRBV7-9|.
CASSPSSSGATDTQYF
>TRBJ1-1|TRBV19|once
CASSILRQGGTEAFF
>TRBJ2-7|TRBV28|many
CASIPGGTNYEQYF
>TRBJ2-5|TRBV6-1|many
CASTGPGAETQYF
>TRBJ2-3|TRBV5-1|many
CASSLEGGPSTDTQYF
>TRBJ1-3|TRBV30|few
CAWRRRLRGNTIYF
>TRBJ1-1|TRBV6-1|many
CASMEQGATEAFF
>TRBJ2-1|TRBV7-9|many
CASSLEGWEQFF
>TRBJ2-1|TRBV11-2|many
CASSPPGDYEQFF
>TRBJ2-6|TRBV6-2/TRBV6-3|many
CASSYDRESISSGANVLTF
>TRBJ1-2|TRBV28|many
CASSFRKDGGGGYTF
>TRBJ2-1|TRBV24-1|many
CATSDQGQGGNEQFF
>TRBJ2-3|TRBV2|.
CASRYLTGTGRPDTQYF
>TRBJ2-5|TRBV12-3/TRBV12-4|many
CASSSPVPGVKETQYF
>TRBJ1-5|TRBV19|few
CASTGDRGGSNQPQHF
>TRBJ1-1|TRBV6-2/TRBV6-3|few
CASRYPGQGGVGTEAFF
>TRBJ2-2|TRBV14|.
CASSQEVLTGELFF
>TRBJ1-6|TRBV7-2|.
CASTRGRGESSNSPLHF
>TRBJ1-5|TRBV4-1|once
CASSQEPGSNQPQHF
>TRBJ2-1|TRBV15|many
CATGAYVYNEQFF
>TRBJ2-1|TRBV18|many
CASTGRRETRNEQFF
>TRBJ2-1|TRBV24-1|medium-sized
CATSDSGRGSYNEQFF
>TRBJ2-7|TRBV11-2|few
CASSSRTSSTPYEQYF
>TRBJ2-5|TRBV28|.
CASRDPLAGGQETQYF
>TRBJ2-7|TRBV11-2|many
CASSRDRDEQYF